This T cell receptor beta chain derives from a study of blood T cell repertoires in COVID-19. Overall study context: The United States, Italy and Spain provided the acute and convalescent COVID-19 samples. In each case, the material was cDNA or gDNA derived from T cells, B-cell-depleted T cells, or PBMCs.

In the source study's methods: Amplification with reference gene primers provided the estimates of nucleated cell counts. Sequenced by immunoSEQ multiplex PCR; TCRdb stores in-frame clones only, minus some. V, J and clone size are taken as reported in that table, and D and trimming were inferred from the DNA itself. The sample yields under 350,000 clones, approximately 90% seen once. There are 16 residues in the CDR3. Germline V gene data show CDR1 as MNHEY and CDR2 as SMNVEV (reference sequence). Trimming removed 5 bases from V and 2 bases from J; junction bases left unmatched: 11. The receptor was isolated from a man in his forties with acute or convalescent COVID-19. The chain couples TRBV27 to TRBJ2-7, with 8 bases lining up with TRBD2. Sample: peripheral blood. The CDR3 is CASSPAIAGRPYEQYF. CDR3 sequence (DNA): TGTGCCAGCAGTCCAGCGATAGCGGGGAGACCCTACGAGCAGTACTTC.